Following are 28 T cell receptor beta chains from one sample sequenced in a study of CD8 T cells in ankylosing spondylitis. TCRdb fed the 5' RACE reads into MiXCR, producing one record per CDR3 protein. The data contain around 300,000 distinct CDR3 sequences, around 15% of them singletons. Material for sequencing was blood, either unsorted or a sorted T cell fraction (not recorded which). The receptors here all came from a male donor with ankylosing spondylitis or in good health (not recorded which).

This clonotype turned up a few times. V is TRBV6-2 or TRBV6-3 and J is TRBJ2-2; a weak D match, TRBD2 (7 bases). Per germline, CDR1 MNHEY and CDR2 SVGEGT. The CDR3 extends over 15 amino acids. V shed 7 bases and J shed 2 bases, with 14 bases lying between them. The CDR3 DNA follows: TGTGCCAGCAAGGGGGGGCAGCGAAACACCGGGGAGCTGTTTTTT. Translation: CASKGGQRNTGELFF.

This clonotype showed up just a few times. The CDR3 DNA follows: TGCAGCGTTGATGGGGACAGCCGGGGTGACGAGCAGTACTTC. Translated, it gives CSVDGDSRGDEQYF. The V call is TRBV29-1, the J call TRBJ2-7; 7 bases agree with TRBD1. Germline CDR1 SQVTM, CDR2 ANQGSEA. The CDR3 length is 14 residues. V was clipped by 3 bases and J by 5 bases; unmatched bases: 10.

The rearrangement links TRBV5-1 to TRBJ1-5; the D gene is possibly TRBD1 (5 bases). CDR1 is SGHRS and CDR2 is YFSETQ in the germline V gene. This CDR3 region has 14 residues. The V end lost 0 bases, the J end lost 7 bases, and 11 bases lay between the germline ends. CDR3: CASSLEGGQQPQHF. CDR3 nucleotides: TGCGCCAGCAGCTTGGAAGGAGGACAACAGCCCCAGCATTTT.

The chain combines TRBV29-1 with TRBJ2-5; 11 bases match TRBD1. J gave up 4 bases and V 6 bases, and 7 bases lay outside the gene matches. This CDR3 is 14 amino acids long. Germline V lookup: CDR1 SQVTM, CDR2 ANQGSEA. DNA of the CDR3: TGCAGCGTACTCGGACAGGGGGCTGGAGAGACCCAGTACTTC. It specifies CSVLGQGAGETQYF.

There are a few counts of this clonotype. CDR3 sequence: CASKNSGTRNYGYTF. Here the CDR3 DNA reads TGTGCCAGCAAGAACTCCGGAACGAGAAACTATGGCTACACCTTC. The rearrangement joins TRBV2 to TRBJ1-2; D gene uncertain. The V and J ends lost 7 bases and 2 bases respectively, with 17 bases between them. This CDR3 comprises 15 residues. In germline, CDR1 is SNHLY, CDR2 FYNNEI.

The chain uses TRBV5-1 and TRBJ2-5; D is possibly TRBD1 or TRBD2 (5 bases each). Germline values: CDR1 SGHRS, CDR2 YFSETQ. The CDR3 runs 14 residues. V gave up 4 bases and J gave up 6 bases, with 16 bases separating them. The CDR3: CASSRDPGRKTQYF. CDR3 in DNA: TGCGCCAGCAGCCGGGACCCAGGGAGAAAGACCCAGTACTTC.

This clonotype was detected only a few times. The chain carries TRBV7-2 and TRBJ2-7, with a tentative D call TRBD1 (6 bases). Germline V gene lookup returns CDR1 SGHTA and CDR2 FQGNSA. V lost 5 bases to trimming and J lost 5 bases, with 13 bases between them. CDR3 size: 13 residues. The CDR3 DNA reads TGTGCCAGCAGCCCCCAGGGGTCCCACGAGCAGTACTTC. Its translation is CASSPQGSHEQYF.

The chain carries TRBV13 and TRBJ1-5; perhaps TRBD1 as D (6 bases). V was cut by 3 bases and J by 0 bases, with 15 bases left in between. Germline V gene sequence: CDR1 PRHDT, CDR2 FYEKMQ (reference sequence). The CDR3 loop spans 17 amino acids. The CDR3 reads CASSLGGAINSNQPQHF. The CDR3 DNA reads TGTGCCAGCAGCTTGGGGGGGGCTATCAATAGCAATCAGCCCCAGCATTTT.

This clonotype was observed a few times. The chain has TRBV5-6 and TRBJ1-2; D not resolved. CDR3 length equals 12 residues. V was cut by 0 bases and J by 6 bases, with 6 bases left in between. Germline V gene lookup returns CDR1 SGHDT and CDR2 YYEEEE. The CDR3 here is CASSLVGHGYTF. DNA of the CDR3: TGTGCCAGCAGCTTGGTAGGGCATGGCTACACCTTC.

This rearrangement joins TRBV7-2 to TRBJ1-1, with TRBD1 as a possible D gene (5 bases). V was trimmed by 2 bases and J by 3 bases, leaving 10 bases between them. Germline values: CDR1 SGHTA, CDR2 FQGNSA. The CDR3 spans 14 residues. CDR3 loop: CASSLQGRDTEAFF. The DNA of the CDR3 is TGTGCCAGCAGCTTACAGGGACGCGACACTGAAGCTTTCTTT.

The genes are TRBV29-1 and TRBJ1-4; D unresolved. The CDR3 extends over 13 amino acids. The germline CDR1 and CDR2 sequences are SQVTM and ANQGSEA. The V and J ends lost 1 base and 8 bases respectively, with 11 bases between them. CDR3 nucleotide sequence: TGCAGCGTTGAAGGTGGGCCGGGGGAAAAACTGTTTTTT. As protein: CSVEGGPGEKLFF.

The chain carries TRBV4-1 and TRBJ2-3; 7 bases are shared with TRBD2. Unmatched junction bases numbered 12, after V lost 0 bases and J lost 0 bases. CDR1 and CDR2 from the germline V gene are MGHRA and YSYEKL. This CDR3 region has 19 residues. Written as DNA, the CDR3 is TGCGCCAGCAGCCAAGAAACGACGAGCGGGACCTCTAGCACAGATACGCAGTATTTT. Translation gives CASSQETTSGTSSTDTQYF.

This clonotype was seen a handful of times. This chain uses TRBV11-2 with TRBJ1-6, with D uncertain. The CDR3 extends over 14 amino acids. The V and J ends lost 4 bases and 5 bases respectively, with 9 bases between them. CDR1 is SGHAT and CDR2 is FQNNGV in the germline V gene. CDR3 nucleotide sequence: TGTGCCAGCAGCTCGGTCCCTCATAATTCACCCCTCCACTTT. Amino acid sequence: CASSSVPHNSPLHF.

This clonotype has ten or more counts. This chain links TRBV10-1 with TRBJ1-3; D gene unclear. Germline loops: CDR1 WNHNN, CDR2 SYGVQD (reference sequence). The CDR3 is 16 residues long. V was trimmed by 0 bases and J by 0 bases, leaving 9 bases between them. The CDR3 here is CASSESSDNSGNTIYF. CDR3 sequence (DNA): TGCGCCAGCAGTGAGTCGAGTGACAACTCTGGAAACACCATATATTTT.

This clonotype was seen a handful of times. V usage is TRBV6-1 and J usage is TRBJ2-3; D is perhaps TRBD1 or TRBD2 (5 bases each). This CDR3 region has 14 residues. Germline loops: CDR1 MNHNS, CDR2 SASEGT. Trimming cost V 8 bases and J 0 bases, with 12 bases left between them. Here the CDR3 reads CASGDGASTDTQYF. The CDR3 coding sequence is TGTGCCAGCGGGGACGGCGCTAGCACAGATACGCAGTATTTT.

V usage is TRBV3-1 and J usage is TRBJ1-5; D unclear. The CDR3 length is 15 residues. Looked up from germline, CDR1 is LGHDT and CDR2 is YNNKEL (reference sequence). Trimming pared 0 bases from V and 1 base from J, leaving 7 bases between. CDR3 sequence (DNA): TGTGCCAGCAGCCAAGAAGCGGCCAGCAATCAGCCCCAGCATTTT. Translation gives CASSQEAASNQPQHF.

This clonotype appeared many times. V and J are TRBV5-1 and TRBJ2-5; weak D call: TRBD1 (5 bases). From germline, CDR1 is SGHRS and CDR2 YFSETQ. V was clipped by 0 bases and J by 5 bases, with 11 bases between them. The CDR3 loop spans 14 amino acids. For the CDR3, the DNA is TGCGCCAGCAGCTTGGACAGGATTGGGGAGACCCAGTACTTC. Residues: CASSLDRIGETQYF. The whole variable domain, filled in from reference TRBV5-1 and TRBJ2-5, reads KAGVTQTPRYLIKTRGQQVTLSCSPISGHRSVSWYQQTPGQGLQFLFEYFSETQRNKGNFPGRFSGRQFSNSRSEMNVSTLELGDSALYLCASSLDRIGETQYFGPGTRLLVL.

V gene TRBV20-1 combines with J gene TRBJ2-7; 7 bases agree with TRBD2. The CDR3 has 15 residues. Trimming took 5 bases from V and 4 from J; bases not matched to a gene: 14. Germline V gene data show CDR1 as DFQATT and CDR2 as SNEGSKA (reference sequence). Here the CDR3 DNA reads TGCAGTGCTGGAAAGATACTAGCGCACCCTTACGAGCAGTACTTC. Its protein product is CSAGKILAHPYEQYF.

The J gene is TRBJ2-5, the V gene TRBV10-3, with 14 bases lining up with TRBD2. Germline loops: CDR1 ENHRY, CDR2 SYGVKD. There are 17 residues in the CDR3. The ends lost 5 bases at V and 0 bases at J; junction bases unmatched: 5. CDR3 nucleotide sequence: TGTGCCATCAGTCGCGGACTAGCGGGGGGAAACCAAGAGACCCAGTACTTC. Protein: CAISRGLAGGNQETQYF.

This clonotype was seen many times. This chain joins TRBV11-2 and TRBJ2-3; a possible D gene is TRBD1 (6 bases). Germline V gene data show CDR1 as SGHAT and CDR2 as FQNNGV. V lost 3 bases and J lost 0, with 16 bases in between. The CDR3 sequence is 17 residues long. The CDR3 nucleotides read TGTGCCAGCAGCTTCACAGGGAGCCCGGTTAGCACAGATACGCAGTATTTT. This sequence encodes CASSFTGSPVSTDTQYF.

This chain uses TRBV11-3 with TRBJ1-1; D is unresolved. Trimming removed 1 base from V and 4 bases from J, with 13 bases in between. The CDR3 has 15 residues. Germline CDR1 SGHNT, CDR2 YENEEA. CDR3 in DNA: TGTGCCAGCAGCTTAGCGGAATCGAGGCGCACTGAAGCTTTCTTT. Protein sequence: CASSLAESRRTEAFF.

V gene TRBV10-3 combines with J gene TRBJ2-7; TRBD1 is a possible D gene (5 bases). CDR3 length equals 13 residues. Trimming took 6 bases from V and 3 from J, leaving 12 bases between them. The germline gives CDR1 ENHRY, CDR2 SYGVKD. The CDR3 region has the DNA TGTGCCATCAGGCCGACAGAACACTACGAGCAGTACTTC. Encoded protein: CAIRPTEHYEQYF.

This clonotype appeared many times. The chain links TRBV5-1 to TRBJ1-5; maybe TRBD1 (5 bases). Germline loops: CDR1 SGHRS, CDR2 YFSETQ. V lost 0 bases to trimming and J lost 0 bases, with 10 bases between them. The CDR3 sequence is 16 residues long. DNA of the CDR3: TGCGCCAGCAGCTTGGCGGACACCTATAGCAATCAGCCCCAGCATTTT. Its protein is CASSLADTYSNQPQHF.

The sample holds many counts of this clonotype. The chain uses TRBV20-1 and TRBJ1-3; D possibly corresponds to TRBD1 (5 bases). This CDR3 is built from 14 residues. V was clipped by 0 bases and J by 6 bases, with 12 bases between them. CDR1 and CDR2 from the germline V gene are DFQATT and SNEGSKA (reference sequence). The CDR3 nucleotides are TGCAGTGCTAGAGATGGCCAGGGAGAAAACACCATATATTTT. This gives the protein CSARDGQGENTIYF.

The CDR3 loop is CASSPRDMNTEAFF. The CDR3 region has the DNA TGCGCCAGCAGCCCCCGGGATATGAACACTGAAGCTTTCTTT. This sequence joins TRBV4-1 and TRBJ1-1, with unresolved D. This CDR3 is 14 amino acids long. V lost 4 bases and J lost 0, with 9 bases in between. CDR1 and CDR2 from the germline V gene are MGHRA and YSYEKL.

This clonotype was seen more than once but under ten times. The chain combines TRBV15 with TRBJ1-1; 11 bases align to TRBD1. CDR1 and CDR2 (germline): LNHNV, YYDKDF (reference sequence). The CDR3 is 16 residues long. V was pared by 2 bases and J by 5 bases, with 7 bases of the junction left unmatched. Here the CDR3 DNA reads TGTGCCACCAGCAGAACTGGACAGGGGGCTCGGACTGAAGCTTTCTTT. Its protein is CATSRTGQGARTEAFF.

The CDR3 DNA reads as TGCGCCAGCAGCGAGACGGGTTCTGGGGAGACCCAGTACTTC. It translates to CASSETGSGETQYF. V gene TRBV5-1 combines with J gene TRBJ2-5; D is unresolved. The CDR3 has 14 residues. The V end lost 4 bases, the J end lost 5 bases, and 15 bases lay between the germline ends. The germline CDR1 and CDR2 sequences are SGHRS and YFSETQ.

As concerns this clonotype: One end of the junction does not line up with germline, which may come from a read error. The rearrangement uses TRBV20-1 and TRBJ2-3, with a tentative D call TRBD2 (5 bases). This CDR3 spans 14 amino acids. Germline V gene lookup returns CDR1 DFQATT and CDR2 SNEGSKA (reference sequence). DNA of the CDR3: TGCAGTGCTAGGCCCGGGGATGGCACAGATACGCTGTATTTT. Translation: CSARPGDGTDTLYF.